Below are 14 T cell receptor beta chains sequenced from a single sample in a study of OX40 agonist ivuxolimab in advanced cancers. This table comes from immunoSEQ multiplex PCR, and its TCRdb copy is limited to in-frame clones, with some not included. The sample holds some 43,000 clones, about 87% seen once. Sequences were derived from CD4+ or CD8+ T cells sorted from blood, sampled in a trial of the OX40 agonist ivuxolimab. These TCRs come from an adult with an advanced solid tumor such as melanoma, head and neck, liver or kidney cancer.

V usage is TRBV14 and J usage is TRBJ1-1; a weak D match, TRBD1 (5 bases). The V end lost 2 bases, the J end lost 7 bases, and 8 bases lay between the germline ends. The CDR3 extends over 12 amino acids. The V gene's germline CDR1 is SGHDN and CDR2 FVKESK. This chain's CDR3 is CASSQWGVEAFF. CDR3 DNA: TGTGCCAGCAGCCAATGGGGGGTTGAAGCTTTCTTT.

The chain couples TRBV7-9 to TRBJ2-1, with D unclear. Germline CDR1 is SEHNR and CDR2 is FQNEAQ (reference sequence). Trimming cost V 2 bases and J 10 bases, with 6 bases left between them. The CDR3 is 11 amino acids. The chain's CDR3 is CASSLMREQFF. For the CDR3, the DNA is TGTGCCAGCAGCTTAATGAGGGAGCAGTTCTTC.

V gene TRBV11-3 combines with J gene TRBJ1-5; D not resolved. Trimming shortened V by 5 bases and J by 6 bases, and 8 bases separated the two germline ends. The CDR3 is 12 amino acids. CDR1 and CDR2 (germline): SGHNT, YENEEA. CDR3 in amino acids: CASSELIQPQHF. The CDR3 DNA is TGTGCCAGCAGCGAACTAATTCAGCCCCAGCATTTT.

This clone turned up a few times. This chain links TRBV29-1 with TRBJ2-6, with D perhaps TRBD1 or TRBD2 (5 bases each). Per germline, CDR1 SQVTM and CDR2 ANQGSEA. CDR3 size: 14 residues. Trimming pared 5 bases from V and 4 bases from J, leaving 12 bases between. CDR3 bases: TGCAGCGTTACAGGACTTCTGGGGGCCAACGTCCTGACTTTC. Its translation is CSVTGLLGANVLTF.

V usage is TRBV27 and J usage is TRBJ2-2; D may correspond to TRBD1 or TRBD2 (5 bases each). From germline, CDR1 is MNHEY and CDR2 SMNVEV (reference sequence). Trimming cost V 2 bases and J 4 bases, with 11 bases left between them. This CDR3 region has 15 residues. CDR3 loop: CASSLGGSPTGELFF. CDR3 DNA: TGTGCCAGCAGTTTAGGGGGTAGCCCCACCGGGGAGCTGTTTTTT.

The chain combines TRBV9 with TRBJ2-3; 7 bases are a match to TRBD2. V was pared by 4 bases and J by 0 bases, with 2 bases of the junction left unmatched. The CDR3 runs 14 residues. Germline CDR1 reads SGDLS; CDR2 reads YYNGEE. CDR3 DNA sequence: TGTGCCAGCAGCATTAGCGGGAGCACAGATACGCAGTATTTT. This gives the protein CASSISGSTDTQYF.

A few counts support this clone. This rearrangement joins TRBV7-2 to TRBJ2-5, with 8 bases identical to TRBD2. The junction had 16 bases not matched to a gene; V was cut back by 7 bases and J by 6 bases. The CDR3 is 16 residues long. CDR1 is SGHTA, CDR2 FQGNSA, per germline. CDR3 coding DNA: TGTGCCAGCAACACCCCCCTTAGCGGGGTTTCCAAGACCCAGTACTTC. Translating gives CASNTPLSGVSKTQYF.

Here the CDR3 reads CASSPSMGTGIYNEQFF. CDR3 nucleotide sequence: TGCGCCAGCAGCCCTTCGATGGGTACAGGGATCTACAATGAGCAGTTCTTC. This sequence joins TRBV4-3 and TRBJ2-1, with TRBD1 as a possible D gene (6 bases). CDR3 length: 17 amino acids. V was trimmed by 4 bases and J by 3 bases, leaving 19 bases between them. Germline CDR1 reads LGHNA; CDR2 reads YSLEER.

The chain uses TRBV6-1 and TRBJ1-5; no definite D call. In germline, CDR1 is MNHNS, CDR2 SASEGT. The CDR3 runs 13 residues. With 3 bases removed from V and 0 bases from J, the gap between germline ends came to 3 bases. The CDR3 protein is CASSDYSNQPQHF. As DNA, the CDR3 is TGTGCCAGCAGTGACTATAGCAATCAGCCCCAGCATTTT.

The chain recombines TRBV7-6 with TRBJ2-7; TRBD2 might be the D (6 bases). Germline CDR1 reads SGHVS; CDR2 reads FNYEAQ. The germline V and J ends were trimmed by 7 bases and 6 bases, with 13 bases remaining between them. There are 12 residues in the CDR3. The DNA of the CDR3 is TGTGCCAGCACCCTCGGGGGACGCGAGCAGTACTTC. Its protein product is CASTLGGREQYF.

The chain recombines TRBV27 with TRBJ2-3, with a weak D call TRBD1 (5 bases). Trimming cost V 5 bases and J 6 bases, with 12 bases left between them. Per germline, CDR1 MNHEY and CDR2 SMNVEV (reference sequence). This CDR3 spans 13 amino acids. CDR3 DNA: TGTGCCAGCAGTATACTACAGGTTGATACGCAGTATTTT. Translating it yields CASSILQVDTQYF.

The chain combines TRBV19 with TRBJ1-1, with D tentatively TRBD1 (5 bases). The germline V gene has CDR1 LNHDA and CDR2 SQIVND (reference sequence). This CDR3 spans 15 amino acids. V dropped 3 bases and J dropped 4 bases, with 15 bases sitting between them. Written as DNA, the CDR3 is TGTGCCAGTAGTATTGGGGACGGGTCAACCACTGAAGCTTTCTTT. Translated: CASSIGDGSTTEAFF.

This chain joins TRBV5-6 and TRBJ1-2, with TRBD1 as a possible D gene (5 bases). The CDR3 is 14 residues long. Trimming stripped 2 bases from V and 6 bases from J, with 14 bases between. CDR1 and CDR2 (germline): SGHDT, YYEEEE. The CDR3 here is CASSFSSGHNGYTF. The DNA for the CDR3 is TGTGCCAGCAGCTTCTCGTCAGGGCACAATGGCTACACCTTC.

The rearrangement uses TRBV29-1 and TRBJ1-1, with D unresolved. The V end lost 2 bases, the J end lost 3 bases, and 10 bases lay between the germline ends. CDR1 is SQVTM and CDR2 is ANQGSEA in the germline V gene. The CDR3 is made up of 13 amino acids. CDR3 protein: CSVEWEGYTEAFF. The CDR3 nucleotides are TGCAGCGTTGAATGGGAAGGGTACACTGAAGCTTTCTTT.